One sample yielded the 18 T cell receptor beta chains listed below, sequenced in a study of blood T cells in healthy people across ages. Using a J-beta primer mix together with a sample-barcoded 5' primer, a second PCR was run for about 6 to 12 cycles. TCRdb re-called the 5' RACE reads with MiXCR, one entry per CDR3 protein. The sample gives around 800,000 distinct CDR3 sequences, more than 35% of which show up once; around 18% is in the top ten. What was sequenced was blood. Receptors were obtained from a man aged 80 or over in good health.

The chain joins TRBV10-3 to TRBJ1-5; 8 bases align to TRBD1. V lost 2 bases to trimming and J lost 6 bases; unmatched junction nucleotides: 6. Germline V CDR1 and CDR2: ENHRY, SYGVKD. The CDR3 is made up of 15 amino acids. CDR3 sequence (DNA): TGTGCCATCAGTGAGGCCCCAGGGGGCTCTCAGCCCCAGCATTTT. It specifies CAISEAPGGSQPQHF.

This chain joins TRBV27 and TRBJ2-1; TRBD2 aligns across 10 bases. CDR1 is MNHEY and CDR2 is SMNVEV in the germline V gene (reference sequence). CDR3 length equals 15 residues. The junction had 11 bases not matched to a gene; V was cut back by 8 bases and J by 7 bases. The CDR3 sequence is CASAFLAGGGNEQFF. The DNA for the CDR3 is TGTGCCAGCGCGTTCTTAGCGGGGGGAGGGAATGAGCAGTTCTTC.

The chain employs TRBV18 and TRBJ2-2; TRBD1 aligns across 7 bases. Trimming cost V 2 bases and J 5 bases; bases outside gene matches: 5. CDR1 is KGHSH and CDR2 is LQKENI in the germline V gene. The CDR3 sequence is 15 residues long. The CDR3 is CASSPDGRGTGELFF. CDR3 sequence (DNA): TGTGCCAGCTCACCAGATGGCAGGGGGACCGGGGAGCTGTTTTTT.

V is TRBV5-1 and J is TRBJ2-1; 14 positions match TRBD2. Germline values: CDR1 SGHRS, CDR2 YFSETQ. The CDR3 loop spans 16 amino acids. Trimming took 0 bases from V and 10 from J; bases not matched to a gene: 6. CDR3 loop: CASSLEGLAGVQEQFF. DNA of the CDR3: TGCGCCAGCAGCTTGGAGGGACTAGCGGGAGTCCAAGAGCAGTTCTTC.

The chain joins TRBV29-1 to TRBJ1-2; D is perhaps TRBD1 (6 bases). V lost 3 bases and J lost 3, with 14 bases in between. The V gene's germline CDR1 is SQVTM and CDR2 ANQGSEA. The CDR3 sequence is 14 residues long. DNA for the CDR3: TGCAGCGTTGAGCCCTTGGGGGCCTACTATGGCTACACCTTC. This codes for CSVEPLGAYYGYTF.

Ten or more counts support this clonotype. The chain recombines TRBV2 with TRBJ2-1, with 11 positions matching TRBD2. The CDR3 loop spans 17 amino acids. Looked up from germline, CDR1 is SNHLY and CDR2 is FYNNEI. V shed 8 bases, J shed 5 bases, and the junction held 14 bases outside the gene matches. The CDR3, as DNA: TGTGCCAGCCCCCGTCGACAGGGACTAGCGGAGGACAATGAGCAGTTCTTC. Translated: CASPRRQGLAEDNEQFF.

This clonotype was observed at least ten times. Being one base from a much bigger clone, this may be a read error. The chain combines TRBV9 with TRBJ2-5; either TRBD1 or TRBD2 may supply D (7 bases each). The V and J ends lost 0 bases and 11 bases respectively, with 20 bases between them. Germline-derived CDR1 and CDR2 are SGDLS and YYNGEE. This CDR3 region has 15 residues. This CDR3 is CASSVARQGGGEQYF. CDR3 sequence (DNA): TGTGCCAGCAGCGTAGCTCGACAGGGAGGGGGGGAGCAGTACTTC.

This clonotype turned up a few times. A much larger clone lies a single base off, so this may be a read error. This chain links TRBV20-1 with TRBJ2-1, with unresolved D. The CDR3 is made up of 14 amino acids. Germline CDR1 reads DFQATT; CDR2 reads SNEGSKA (reference sequence). Trimming pared 5 bases from V and 0 bases from J, leaving 11 bases between. CDR3 DNA sequence: TGCAGTGCTGGGTTGGCCCGCTCCTACAATGAGCAGTTCTTC. It codes for CSAGLARSYNEQFF.

The chain is built from TRBV7-9 and TRBJ1-5; D unclear. The CDR3 spans 16 residues. Germline CDR1 reads SEHNR; CDR2 reads FQNEAQ (reference sequence). V gave up 1 base and J gave up 0 bases, with 10 bases separating them. The CDR3 nucleotides read TGTGCCAGCAGCTTAGTATTGGCAATTAGCAATCAGCCCCAGCATTTT. As protein: CASSLVLAISNQPQHF.

This clonotype was detected a few times. The rearrangement joins TRBV27 to TRBJ2-7; D may match TRBD1 or TRBD2 (7 bases each). Germline V gene sequence: CDR1 MNHEY, CDR2 SMNVEV (reference sequence). This CDR3 spans 14 amino acids. Between the trimmed V and J ends, which lost 3 bases and 5 bases, there was a span of 14 bases. CDR3 residues: CASSLGGGKNEQYF. The CDR3 coding sequence is TGTGCCAGCAGTTTGGGAGGGGGCAAAAACGAGCAGTACTTC.

The V gene is TRBV27, the J gene TRBJ2-2, with a weak D call TRBD1 (6 bases). Trimming left V 3 bases short and J 5 bases short, with 10 bases between. Germline CDR1 reads MNHEY; CDR2 reads SMNVEV (reference sequence). This CDR3 is built from 14 residues. The CDR3 nucleotides read TGTGCCAGCAGTTTGGACGGACAGACCGGGGAGCTGTTTTTT. Its translation: CASSLDGQTGELFF.

This chain connects TRBV5-5 to TRBJ2-7, with TRBD1 matching over 10 bases. Per the germline V gene, CDR1 is SGHKS and CDR2 is YYEKEE (reference sequence). The CDR3 totals 15 residues. V shed 3 bases and J 2 bases; nucleotides not matched to a gene: 5. DNA for the CDR3: TGTGCCAGCAGCTGGGACAGGGGAAGCCCCTACGAGCAGTACTTC. This codes for CASSWDRGSPYEQYF.

J is TRBJ2-3 and V is TRBV29-1; 8 positions match TRBD2. The V gene's germline CDR1 is SQVTM and CDR2 ANQGSEA. The CDR3 loop spans 13 amino acids. The CDR3: CNVNGGGLDTQYF. CDR3 sequence (DNA): TGCAACGTAAACGGGGGGGGTTTGGATACGCAGTATTTT.

About this clonotype itself: This may arise from a read error, as a much more abundant clone is one base away. The rearrangement uses TRBV10-3 and TRBJ2-1, with D perhaps matching TRBD2 (6 bases). V was trimmed by 5 bases and J by 4 bases, leaving 9 bases between them. The germline CDR1 and CDR2 sequences are ENHRY and SYGVKD. The CDR3 is made up of 13 amino acids. DNA for the CDR3: TGTGCCATCAGTTTGCGGGGATACAATGAGCAGTTCTTC. Its translation: CAISLRGYNEQFF.

The sample holds a few counts of this clonotype. The J gene is TRBJ1-6, the V gene TRBV6-5; 8 positions match TRBD1. V shed 6 bases, J shed 14 bases, and the junction held 21 bases outside the gene matches. This CDR3 has 17 amino acids. The germline V gene encodes CDR1 MNHEY and CDR2 SVGAGI. CDR3 in DNA: TGTGCCAGCAGCCTTAAGACAGGGGCCGACCCATTGAGGACCCTCCACTTT. This encodes CASSLKTGADPLRTLHF.

The chain employs TRBV7-3 and TRBJ2-1, with D possibly being TRBD2 (6 bases). The CDR3 runs 14 residues. In germline, CDR1 is SGHTA, CDR2 FQGTGA. V was shortened by 5 bases and J by 9 bases, with 17 bases between the two germline ends. DNA of the CDR3: TGTGCCAGCAGCGTCCGGGACTCCTCGGTTGAGCAGTTCTTC. Protein: CASSVRDSSVEQFF.

V usage is TRBV25-1 and J usage is TRBJ1-6; D possibly corresponds to TRBD1 (6 bases). Germline V lookup: CDR1 MGHDK, CDR2 SYGVNS. The V and J ends lost 3 bases and 5 bases respectively, with 11 bases between them. The CDR3 loop spans 15 amino acids. CDR3 DNA: TGTGCCAGCAGTGACAGGGGTGCGAATAATTCACCCCTCCACTTT. Amino acid sequence: CASSDRGANNSPLHF.

The rearrangement joins TRBV12-3 or TRBV12-4 to TRBJ2-1, with 10 bases lining up with TRBD1. V lost 1 base to trimming and J lost 9 bases; unmatched junction nucleotides: 6. CDR3 length equals 15 residues. DNA for the CDR3: TGTGCCAGCAGTTTAGGACAGGGGGCGATCTGTGAGCAGTTCTTC. It yields the protein CASSLGQGAICEQFF.